A single sample gave rise to the 29 T cell receptor beta chains below, sequenced in a study of identical twins. TCRdb itself ran the 5' RACE reads through MiXCR, one entry per CDR3 protein. The table lists some 630,000 distinct CDR3 sequences, around 7.4% of them singletons. The same sample was also used in a study of yellow fever vaccine responses in identical twins.

Material: PBMCs. The source is a woman aged 18-29 years in good health.

This clonotype showed up just a few times. The chain couples TRBV6-5 to TRBJ2-2, with a possible D match to TRBD1 (5 bases). V lost 0 bases to trimming and J lost 0 bases, with 8 bases between them. The CDR3 length is 16 residues. Germline V gives CDR1 MNHEY, CDR2 SVGAGI. The CDR3 nucleotides are TGTGCCAGCAGTTACTCCAGGGCAGCGAACACCGGGGAGCTGTTTTTT. Translation: CASSYSRAANTGELFF.

In its sample, this clonotype was seen many times. V usage is TRBV11-2 and J usage is TRBJ2-1, with 8 bases fitting TRBD2. Losses at the gene ends were 3 bases for V and 9 bases for J; bases not matched to a gene: 7. This CDR3 contains 14 residues. CDR1 SGHAT and CDR2 FQNNGV come from the germline V gene. The CDR3 region has the DNA TGTGCCAGCAGCTTGGGACTAGGCTTCAGTGAGCAGTTCTTC. Amino acid sequence: CASSLGLGFSEQFF.

The sample holds a few counts of this clonotype. This chain connects TRBV4-2 to TRBJ1-1; TRBD1 aligns across 8 bases. V was clipped by 3 bases and J by 2 bases; unmatched bases: 8. Germline V CDR1 and CDR2: LGHNA, YNFKEQ. CDR3 length: 16 amino acids. The CDR3 DNA sequence: TGTGCCAGCAGCCACCCCCCCACAGGGGGTAACACTGAAGCTTTCTTT. Translated: CASSHPPTGGNTEAFF.

As to this clonotype: A read error is possible here, since a much larger clone lies one base away. The chain employs TRBV12-3 or TRBV12-4 and TRBJ2-1, with D perhaps matching TRBD1 (5 bases). The CDR3 runs to 17 residues. The CDR3 nucleotides are TGTGCCAGCTGTTTAGGCCTACAGGCAGCCCGCTACAATGAGCAGTTCTTC. Protein sequence: CASCLGLQAARYNEQFF.

The V and J genes are TRBV29-1 and TRBJ2-3, with 10 bases aligning to TRBD2. The CDR3 runs 15 residues. V trimming: 4 bases; J trimming: 9 bases; junction bases outside the gene matches: 13. Germline CDR1 SQVTM, CDR2 ANQGSEA. CDR3 sequence: CSVAGLAPNGGTQYF. As DNA, the CDR3 is TGCAGCGTTGCGGGACTAGCGCCCAATGGGGGCACGCAGTATTTT.

There are many counts of this clonotype. The chain has TRBV25-1 and TRBJ2-3, with D unresolved. V was cut by 5 bases and J by 3 bases, with 12 bases left in between. The CDR3 is made up of 14 amino acids. The germline CDR1 and CDR2 sequences are MGHDK and SYGVNS. CDR3 nucleotides: TGTGCCAGCAGTAGTGCAGGTAGAACAGATACGCAGTATTTT. Protein: CASSSAGRTDTQYF. Filled out from reference TRBV25-1 and TRBJ2-3, the complete variable domain reads EADIYQTPRYLVIGTGKKITLECSQTMGHDKMYWYQQDPGMELHLIHYSYGVNSTEKGDLSSESTVSRIRTEHFPLTLESARPSHTSQYLCASSSAGRTDTQYFGPGTRLTVL.

The chain links TRBV9 to TRBJ1-1; D is perhaps TRBD1 (6 bases). The V end was cut by 5 bases, the J end by 4 bases, with 18 bases between. The CDR3 sequence is 15 residues long. The germline CDR1 and CDR2 sequences are SGDLS and YYNGEE. The chain's CDR3 is CASRWTDSMTTEAFF. The CDR3 DNA reads as TGTGCCAGCAGGTGGACAGACAGCATGACCACTGAAGCTTTCTTT.

There are a few counts of this clonotype. The chain combines TRBV20-1 with TRBJ2-1; 12 bases are a match to TRBD2. There are 15 residues in the CDR3. Germline values: CDR1 DFQATT, CDR2 SNEGSKA (reference sequence). The V segment lost 2 bases and the J segment 5 bases; nucleotides outside the gene matches: 4. The CDR3 reads CSARRTSGTHNEQFF. The CDR3, as DNA: TGCAGTGCTAGACGGACTAGCGGGACCCACAATGAGCAGTTCTTC.

This clonotype was detected only a few times. J is TRBJ2-7 and V is TRBV10-3; either TRBD1 or TRBD2 may supply D (6 bases each). The germline V and J ends were trimmed by 9 bases and 2 bases, with 17 bases remaining between them. In germline, CDR1 is ENHRY, CDR2 SYGVKD. This CDR3 is 14 amino acids long. The CDR3 DNA reads as TGTGCCATGAGACGGGGGCCTGACACCTACGAGCAGTACTTC. Residues: CAMRRGPDTYEQYF.

This clonotype was detected a few times. The V and J genes are TRBV3-1 and TRBJ2-7; 7 nucleotides align to TRBD2. V was pared by 0 bases and J by 0 bases, with 11 bases of the junction left unmatched. The CDR3 extends over 18 amino acids. CDR1 LGHDT and CDR2 YNNKEL come from the germline V gene (reference sequence). The CDR3 DNA reads TGTGCCAGCAGCCAAGAGAGGTTGGGGCGGGGGAGCTCCTACGAGCAGTACGTC. It encodes CASSQERLGRGSSYEQYV.

This clonotype was picked up a small number of times. The V and J genes are TRBV7-9 and TRBJ2-1, with 11 nucleotides matching TRBD2. The CDR3 has 16 amino acids. CDR1 SEHNR and CDR2 FQNEAQ come from the germline V gene (reference sequence). The V segment lost 5 bases and the J segment 0 bases; nucleotides outside the gene matches: 3. The CDR3 sequence: CASSAGLADSYNEQFF. In nucleotides, the CDR3 is TGTGCCAGCAGCGCGGGACTAGCGGACTCCTACAATGAGCAGTTCTTC.

The chain combines TRBV2 with TRBJ2-1; D is uncertain. V was pared by 8 bases and J by 8 bases, with 22 bases between. Germline V gives CDR1 SNHLY, CDR2 FYNNEI. The CDR3 has 15 amino acids. Here the CDR3 DNA reads TGTGCCAGCTCCCGACCCCGGGTCCCAGGCCATGAGCAGTTCTTC. As protein: CASSRPRVPGHEQFF.

This clonotype occurred a few times. The J gene is TRBJ2-2, the V gene TRBV20-1, with a weak D call TRBD2 (5 bases). This CDR3 has 14 amino acids. V was trimmed by 6 bases and J by 2 bases, leaving 13 bases between them. The germline gives CDR1 DFQATT, CDR2 SNEGSKA (reference sequence). DNA for the CDR3: TGCAGTGCCCTAGAGGGATCTAACACCGGGGAGCTGTTTTTT. Translation: CSALEGSNTGELFF.

This clonotype was found a few times. The V gene is TRBV14, the J gene TRBJ2-1; a possible D gene is TRBD1 (6 bases). CDR3 size: 15 residues. Germline V lookup: CDR1 SGHDN, CDR2 FVKESK. V lost 6 bases and J lost 6, with 18 bases in between. CDR3 sequence: CASSVGTNPRNEQFF. The CDR3, as DNA: TGTGCCAGCAGTGTTGGGACAAACCCTCGCAATGAGCAGTTCTTC.

The rearrangement links TRBV2 to TRBJ2-1; D perhaps matches TRBD2 (6 bases). The germline V gene encodes CDR1 SNHLY and CDR2 FYNNEI. V lost 7 bases and J 14 bases, leaving 21 bases between the germline ends. CDR3 size: 13 residues. The CDR3 nucleotides read TGTGCCAGCACGGGACTCCCACCGACCGACGAGTTCTTC. Protein: CASTGLPPTDEFF.

This clonotype was picked up a small number of times. The CDR3: CASSPPKRGNEQFF. In nucleotides, the CDR3 is TGTGCCAGCTCACCACCGAAAAGGGGAAATGAGCAGTTCTTC. This sequence joins TRBV18 and TRBJ2-1; tentatively, D is TRBD1 (5 bases). Germline-derived CDR1 and CDR2 are KGHSH and LQKENI. The CDR3 contains 14 residues. V was cut by 0 bases and J by 7 bases, with 10 bases left in between.

There are a few counts of this clonotype. The rearrangement links TRBV15 to TRBJ1-6; TRBD1 aligns across 7 bases. This CDR3 comprises 14 residues. Germline V CDR1 and CDR2: LNHNV, YYDKDF (reference sequence). After removal of 1 base from V and 10 bases from J, the junction contained 4 bases not matched to a gene. CDR3 in amino acids: CATSRGRDSSPLHF. The CDR3 DNA reads as TGTGCCACCAGCAGAGGCCGGGACAGCTCACCCCTCCACTTT.

Ten or more counts support this clonotype. The V gene is TRBV12-3 or TRBV12-4, the J gene TRBJ1-2, with D hard to call. V shed 6 bases and J shed 4 bases, with 9 bases lying between them. This CDR3 contains 12 residues. The CDR3, as DNA: TGTGCCAGCAGCCCGGGTAGCTATGGCTACACCTTC. It is translated as CASSPGSYGYTF.

This clonotype showed up just a few times. The chain links TRBV9 to TRBJ2-1; D possibly corresponds to TRBD2 (7 bases). The V end lost 4 bases, the J end lost 0 bases, and 17 bases lay between the germline ends. Germline CDR1 reads SGDLS; CDR2 reads YYNGEE. This CDR3 region has 17 residues. CDR3 bases: TGTGCCAGCAGCCTACGGGGGGCAGGGTCCTCCTACAATGAGCAGTTCTTC. This codes for CASSLRGAGSSYNEQFF. Together with reference TRBV9 and TRBJ2-1, the CDR3 gives the full variable domain: DSGVTQTPKHLITATGQRVTLRCSPRSGDLSVYWYQQSLDQGLQFLIQYYNGEERAKGNILERFSAQQFPDLHSELNLSSLELGDSALYFCASSLRGAGSSYNEQFFGPGTRLTVL.

The rearrangement joins TRBV20-1 to TRBJ2-3; 9 bases match TRBD2. From germline, CDR1 is DFQATT and CDR2 SNEGSKA (reference sequence). V trimming: 5 bases; J trimming: 4 bases; junction bases outside the gene matches: 10. The CDR3 is made up of 15 amino acids. CDR3 DNA: TGCAGTGCTGATTTAGTAGCGGGAGCGTCAGATACGCAGTATTTT. Translated, it gives CSADLVAGASDTQYF.

CDR3 nucleotides: TGTGCCAGCAGTTACGGAAGGGCTAGCTCTGGGGCCAACGTCCTGACTTTC. It encodes CASSYGRASSGANVLTF. The gene calls are TRBV6-5 and TRBJ2-6, with no clear D. Germline CDR1 is MNHEY and CDR2 is SVGAGI. V was clipped by 2 bases and J by 0 bases, with 11 bases between them. The CDR3 consists of 17 residues.

This clonotype occurred a few times. This rearrangement joins TRBV11-2 to TRBJ2-1; 7 nucleotides match TRBD2. Looked up from germline, CDR1 is SGHAT and CDR2 is FQNNGV. The CDR3 is 16 residues long. V shed 6 bases and J 6 bases; nucleotides not matched to a gene: 14. This CDR3 is CASRFRAGSSGNEQFF. Written as DNA, the CDR3 is TGTGCCAGCAGGTTCCGAGCGGGAAGCTCGGGCAATGAGCAGTTCTTC.

The chain is built from TRBV18 and TRBJ2-3; no reliable D call. The CDR3 runs to 14 residues. Germline V gene data show CDR1 as KGHSH and CDR2 as LQKENI. Trimming removed 4 bases at V and 2 bases at J, with 10 bases between. DNA of the CDR3: TGTGCCAGCTCACGGGCAGAAATCACAGATACGCAGTATTTT. Protein product: CASSRAEITDTQYF.

In this sample, this clonotype turned up many times. The chain couples TRBV12-3 or TRBV12-4 to TRBJ1-2; D remains ambiguous. V was trimmed by 5 bases and J by 3 bases, leaving 10 bases between them. This CDR3 is built from 13 residues. CDR3 sequence: CASSTLVYYGYTF. CDR3 nucleotide sequence: TGTGCCAGCAGTACACTGGTTTACTATGGCTACACCTTC.

This clonotype was detected many times. The rearrangement links TRBV12-3 or TRBV12-4 to TRBJ1-6; 7 bases match TRBD1. The CDR3 has 14 residues. The junction had 6 bases not matched to a gene; V was cut back by 7 bases and J by 6 bases. The CDR3 region is CASIEGQFNSPLHF. CDR3 nucleotides: TGTGCCAGCATCGAGGGACAGTTTAATTCACCCCTCCACTTT.

The chain has TRBV5-6 and TRBJ1-5; maybe TRBD1 (5 bases). This CDR3 spans 15 amino acids. Trimming stripped 0 bases from V and 4 bases from J, with 11 bases between. CDR1 is SGHDT and CDR2 is YYEEEE in the germline V gene. The CDR3 DNA is TGTGCCAGCAGCTTGGAAGGGGCTGGAAATCAGCCCCAGCATTTT. Translation gives CASSLEGAGNQPQHF. Filled out from reference TRBV5-6 and TRBJ1-5, the complete variable domain reads DAGVTQSPTHLIKTRGQQVTLRCSPKSGHDTVSWYQQALGQGPQFIFQYYEEEERQRGNFPDRFSGHQFPNYSSELNVNALLLGDSALYLCASSLEGAGNQPQHFGDGTRLSIL.

The genes are TRBV28 and TRBJ2-6; D possibly corresponds to TRBD2 (5 bases). Deletions cut 6 bases from V and 3 bases from J, with 12 bases between. Per germline, CDR1 MDHEN and CDR2 SYDVKM. CDR3 length: 15 amino acids. CDR3: CASRGLGGGANVLTF. CDR3 nucleotide sequence: TGTGCCAGCAGGGGCCTAGGAGGTGGGGCCAACGTCCTGACTTTC.

Many counts were recorded for this clonotype. The chain employs TRBV12-3 or TRBV12-4 and TRBJ2-1; 8 bases align to TRBD2. J was trimmed by 9 bases and V by 4 bases; bases with no gene match: 8. This CDR3 contains 14 residues. In nucleotides, the CDR3 is TGTGCCAGCAGTTACGGGACTAGTGCATCTGAGCAGTTCTTC. Protein product: CASSYGTSASEQFF.

This clonotype was detected only a few times. V is TRBV13 and J is TRBJ2-6; D may match TRBD1 or TRBD2 (5 bases each). The V gene lost 1 base and the J gene lost 0 bases, with 13 bases spanning the gap. This CDR3 has 18 amino acids. Germline lookup yields CDR1 PRHDT and CDR2 FYEKMQ (reference sequence). The CDR3 protein is CASSLEAGSTSGANVLTF. The CDR3 DNA reads TGTGCCAGCAGCTTAGAGGCAGGGAGTACCTCTGGGGCCAACGTCCTGACTTTC.